This entry concerns a single T cell receptor (beta chain). These data are taken from a study of blood T cell repertoires in COVID-19. Study-level background: Sites across the United States, Italy and Spain contributed samples from acute and convalescent COVID-19. PBMCs, B-cell-depleted T cells, or T cells were the source of the cDNA or gDNA that made up the material.

Trimming removed 1 base at V and 4 bases at J, with 5 bases between. CDR1 and CDR2 from the germline V gene are MGHRA and YSYEKL. CDR3 length: 13 amino acids. The data were produced by immunoSEQ multiplex PCR, yet TCRdb's version contains in-frame clones alone and is incomplete. The sample includes about 260,000 clones, approximately 88% of them seen just once. The TCR sequence derives from an older woman with COVID-19, enrolled during active disease. The V gene is TRBV4-1, the J gene TRBJ1-3; no clear D gene. The source material was peripheral blood. The CDR3 sequence is CASSQGPGNTIYF. The CDR3 bases are TGCGCCAGCAGCCAAGGGCCAGGAAACACCATATATTTT.